This TCR beta chain is from a study of shared clonotypes between healthy human individuals. V was clipped by 4 bases and J by 9 bases, with 16 bases between them. This CDR3 has 15 residues. CDR1 is MNHEY, CDR2 SVGAGI, per germline. Assay: immunoSEQ multiplex PCR; the TCRdb copy retains only in-frame clones and omits some. The sample contains approximately 440,000 clones, 60% to 80% of which appear only once. The chain is built from TRBV6-5 and TRBJ1-6; D uncertain. The specimen sequenced was PBMCs. The sequence was obtained from a woman in her forties in good health. Some clones in this sample may be carry-over from other donors' samples. CDR3 protein: CASSSLRKETSPLHF. The DNA of the CDR3 is TGTGCCAGCAGTTCCTTGCGGAAAGAAACTTCACCCCTCCACTTT.